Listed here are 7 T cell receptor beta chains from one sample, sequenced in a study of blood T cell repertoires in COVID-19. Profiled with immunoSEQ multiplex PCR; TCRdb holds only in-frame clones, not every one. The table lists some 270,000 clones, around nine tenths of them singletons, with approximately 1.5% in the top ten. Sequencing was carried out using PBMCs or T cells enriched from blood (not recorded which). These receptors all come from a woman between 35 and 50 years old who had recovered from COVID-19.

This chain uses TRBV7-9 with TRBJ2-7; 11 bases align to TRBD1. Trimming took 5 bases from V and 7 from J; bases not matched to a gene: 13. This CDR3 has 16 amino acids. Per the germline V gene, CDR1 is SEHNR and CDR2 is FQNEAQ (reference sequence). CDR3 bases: TGTGCCAGCAGCCGAGGACTGGGACAGGGGGAATGGGAGCAGTACTTC. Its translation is CASSRGLGQGEWEQYF.

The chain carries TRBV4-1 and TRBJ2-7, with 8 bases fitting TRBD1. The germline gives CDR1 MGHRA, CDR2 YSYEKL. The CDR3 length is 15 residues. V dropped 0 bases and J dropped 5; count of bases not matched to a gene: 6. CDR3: CASSQDDRGWNEQYF. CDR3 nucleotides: TGCGCCAGCAGCCAAGACGACAGGGGCTGGAACGAGCAGTACTTC.

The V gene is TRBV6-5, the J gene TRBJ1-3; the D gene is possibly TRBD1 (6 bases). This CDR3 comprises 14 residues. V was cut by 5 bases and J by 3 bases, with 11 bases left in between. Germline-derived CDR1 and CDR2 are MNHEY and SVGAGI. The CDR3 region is CASSPHRVGNTIYF. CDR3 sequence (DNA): TGTGCCAGCAGTCCTCACAGGGTTGGAAACACCATATATTTT.

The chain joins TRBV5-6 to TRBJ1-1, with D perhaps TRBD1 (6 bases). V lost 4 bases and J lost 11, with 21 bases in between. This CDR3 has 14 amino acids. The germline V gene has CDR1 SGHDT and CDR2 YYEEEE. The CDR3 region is CASSQGQPGGSAFF. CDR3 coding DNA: TGTGCCAGCAGCCAGGGACAACCAGGTGGATCGGCTTTCTTT.

The CDR3 reads CASSPQGAGGGPYNEQFF. The CDR3 coding sequence is TGTGCCAGCAGCCCACAGGGGGCCGGGGGGGGCCCCTACAATGAGCAGTTCTTC. The chain links TRBV7-3 to TRBJ2-1, with D perhaps matching TRBD1 (9 bases). The CDR3 is 18 amino acids. Germline CDR1 and CDR2: SGHTA and FQGTGA. V was pared by 5 bases and J by 2 bases, with 22 bases between.

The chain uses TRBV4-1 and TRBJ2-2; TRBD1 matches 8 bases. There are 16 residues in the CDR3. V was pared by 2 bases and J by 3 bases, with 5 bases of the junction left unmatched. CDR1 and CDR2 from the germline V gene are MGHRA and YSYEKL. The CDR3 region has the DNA TGCGCCAGCAGCCAACCTCGGACAGGGTACACCGGGGAGCTGTTTTTT. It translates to CASSQPRTGYTGELFF.

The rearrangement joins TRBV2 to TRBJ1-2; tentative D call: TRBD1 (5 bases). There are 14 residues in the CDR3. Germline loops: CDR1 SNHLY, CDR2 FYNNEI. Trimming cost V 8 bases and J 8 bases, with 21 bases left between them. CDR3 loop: CASFGGDRIRGYTF. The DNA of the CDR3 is TGTGCCAGCTTTGGGGGGGATCGGATTAGGGGCTACACCTTC.